A single sample is the source of the 7 T cell receptor beta chains below, sequenced in a study of blood T cell repertoires in COVID-19. Sequencing was performed with immunoSEQ multiplex PCR; in TCRdb, only in-frame clones are kept and a portion is missing. The repertoire consists of approximately 300,000 clones, with about 92% occurring once and the leading ten covering around a sixth. Sequenced sample: PBMCs or T cells enriched from blood (not recorded which). The receptors were sampled from a woman aged 25-40 years who had recovered from COVID-19.

The gene calls are TRBV7-2 and TRBJ1-1; D not certain. V lost 5 bases to trimming and J lost 0 bases, with 16 bases between them. The germline CDR1 and CDR2 sequences are SGHTA and FQGNSA. The CDR3 runs to 16 residues. In nucleotides, the CDR3 is TGTGCCAGCAGCCCTGGATCGAGGGCGTTGAACACTGAAGCTTTCTTT. Protein sequence: CASSPGSRALNTEAFF.

The gene calls are TRBV28 and TRBJ1-2; perhaps TRBD1 as D (6 bases). CDR3 length: 11 residues. The germline V and J ends were trimmed by 3 bases and 14 bases, with 13 bases remaining between them. CDR1 MDHEN and CDR2 SYDVKM come from the germline V gene. Here the CDR3 DNA reads TGTGCCAGCAGTTTGTACGACAGGAAGACCTTC. Translating gives CASSLYDRKTF.

The chain is built from TRBV15 and TRBJ1-1, with D possibly matching TRBD1 (5 bases). CDR3 length: 16 amino acids. Between the trimmed V and J ends, which lost 1 base and 0 bases, there was a span of 12 bases. Germline V CDR1 and CDR2: LNHNV, YYDKDF (reference sequence). CDR3 bases: TGTGCCACCAGCAGAGGGGAGGGGATCATGAACACTGAAGCTTTCTTT. It yields the protein CATSRGEGIMNTEAFF. Filled out from reference TRBV15 and TRBJ1-1, the complete variable domain reads DAMVIQNPRYQVTQFGKPVTLSCSQTLNHNVMYWYQQKSSQAPKLLFHYYDKDFNNEADTPDNFQSRRPNTSFCFLDIRSPGLGDTAMYLCATSRGEGIMNTEAFFGQGTRLTVV.

This clone was seen once. The rearrangement joins TRBV10-3 to TRBJ1-3; TRBD1 might be the D (5 bases). Trimming took 2 bases from V and 2 from J, leaving 13 bases between them. The CDR3 has 16 amino acids. Germline V gives CDR1 ENHRY, CDR2 SYGVKD. The CDR3 here is CAISEQGASPGNTIYF. The CDR3 region has the DNA TGTGCCATCAGTGAGCAGGGCGCCTCGCCTGGAAACACCATATATTTT.

The chain is built from TRBV18 and TRBJ2-5; possible D gene TRBD2, 5 bases. Germline-derived CDR1 and CDR2 are KGHSH and LQKENI. The CDR3 covers 15 residues. Deletions cut 4 bases from V and 1 base from J, with 13 bases between. The CDR3 region is CASSRPLEAQETQYF. The CDR3 nucleotides are TGTGCCAGCTCACGACCACTAGAGGCCCAAGAGACCCAGTACTTC.

This CDR3 reads CASSRGLAGFRNEQFF. CDR3 coding DNA: TGTGCCAGTAGTAGGGGACTAGCGGGATTCCGCAATGAGCAGTTCTTC. The genes are TRBV19 and TRBJ2-1; 13 nucleotides match TRBD2. The CDR3 covers 16 residues. V was pared by 4 bases and J by 6 bases, with 6 bases of the junction left unmatched. Germline values: CDR1 LNHDA, CDR2 SQIVND (reference sequence).

This sequence joins TRBV30 and TRBJ1-5; D is possibly TRBD1 (5 bases). This CDR3 comprises 13 residues. V lost 3 bases and J lost 7, with 13 bases in between. Germline CDR1 is GTSNPN and CDR2 is SVGIG (reference sequence). Here the CDR3 reads CAWSIQEGQPQHF. DNA of the CDR3: TGTGCCTGGAGCATACAGGAAGGGCAGCCCCAGCATTTT.